This T cell receptor (beta chain) was identified in a study of cytomegalovirus exposure and HLA in healthy donors. About the research overall: The early release's HLA-typed donors yielded approximately 82 million unique TCRs.

Study-level points and caveats: Rarity held for most TCR sequences, but there were some public TCRs that occurred in many donors.

60 Vbeta and 13 Jbeta primers were used in PCR. Profiling relied on immunoSEQ multiplex PCR, and the TCRdb table lists in-frame clones only, not all of them. The data contain about 130,000 clones, 80% of them singletons. Comment on this clone: Its antigen is unidentified.

The sample taken for sequencing was PBMCs. This clonotype originated in a man younger than 45 in good health and CMV-seronegative.

The CDR3 reads CASSSLAGQGFF. Written as DNA, the CDR3 is TGTGCCAGCAGCTCCTTAGCGGGCCAGGGGTTCTTC. This chain joins TRBV7-9 and TRBJ2-1; 7 bases map to TRBD2. Germline V lookup: CDR1 SEHNR, CDR2 FQNEAQ (reference sequence). CDR3 length: 12 amino acids. J lost 15 bases, V lost 4 bases, and 9 bases had no gene match. Based on the CDR3 plus reference TRBV7-9 and TRBJ2-1, the full variable domain is DTGVSQNPRHKITKRGQNVTFRCDPISEHNRLYWYRQTLGQGPEFLTYFQNEAQLEKSRLLSDRFSAERPKGSFSTLEIQRTEQGDSAMYLCASSSLAGQGFFGPGTRLTVL.